A selection of T cell receptor beta chains follows, all from one sample in a study of human CD8 memory T cell subsets. Using the 5' RACE reads, TCRdb records one entry per CDR3 protein without DNA. Recorded for this sample: about 12,000 distinct CDR3 sequences. The specimen sequenced was CD8+ T cells from PBMCs. The receptors come from a human donor in good health. CDR3s include the opening cysteine and the closing phenylalanine or tryptophan. Size tells how often a clone was seen (once, few, many) or the class of an expanded clone, and some rows leave it out.

- TRBJ1-2 TRBV4-2 CASSQDVGRGRGYTF
- TRBJ2-7 TRBV12-3/TRBV12-4 CASSRSVATEQYF
- TRBJ2-7 TRBV7-6 CASSSGLTYEQYF
- TRBJ1-1 TRBV7-9 CASRPQWNTEAFF
- TRBJ2-1 TRBV6-4 CASSDSLGIGGNEQFF
- TRBJ2-3 TRBV19 CASSIVTGIADTQYF
- TRBJ1-3 TRBV28 CASSLGPNSGNTIYF
- TRBJ2-5 TRBV5-1 CASSPGLAGGSYQETQYF
- TRBJ2-2 TRBV7-9 CASSLARGPSTGELFF
- TRBJ2-1 TRBV6-4 CARMPPFICYNEQFF
medium-sized TRBJ2-7 TRBV29-1 CSAGTGLGAYEQYF
medium-sized TRBJ2-1 TRBV11-2 CASSRRGGIRHEQFF
- TRBJ2-5 TRBV27 CASSLGAGAKETQYF
- TRBJ2-7 TRBV29-1 CSASGTGAYEQYF
- TRBJ2-2 TRBV7-6 CASSLVPGGVNTGELFF
- TRBJ2-2 TRBV27 CASTPDIGELFF
- TRBJ2-3 TRBV20-1 CSARDLKDPWADTQYF